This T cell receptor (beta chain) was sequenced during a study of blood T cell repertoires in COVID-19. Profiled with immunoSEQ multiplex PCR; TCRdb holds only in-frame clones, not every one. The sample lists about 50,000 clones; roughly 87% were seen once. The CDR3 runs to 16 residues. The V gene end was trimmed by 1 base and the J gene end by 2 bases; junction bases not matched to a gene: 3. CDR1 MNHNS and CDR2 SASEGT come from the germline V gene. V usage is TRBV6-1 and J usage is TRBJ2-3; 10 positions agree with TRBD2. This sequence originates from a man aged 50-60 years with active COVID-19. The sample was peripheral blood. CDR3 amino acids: CASSEVAGGTTDTQYF. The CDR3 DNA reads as TGTGCCAGCAGTGAAGTAGCGGGGGGTACCACAGATACGCAGTATTTT.